This TCR beta chain originates from a study of monozygotic twins with inflammatory bowel disease. The CDR3 has 14 residues. Germline V lookup: CDR1 SEHNR, CDR2 FQNEAQ (reference sequence). Findings and limits, study-wide: Researchers were unable to tell different T cell subtypes apart.

cDNA for TCRalpha and TCRbeta was amplified by nested PCRs of roughly 17 then 8 to 10 cycles. TCRdb re-analyzed the 5' RACE reads; it lists each CDR3 protein once, without DNA. The sample spans some 440,000 distinct CDR3 sequences; the ten largest clones claim 2% to 2.5%. As to this clonotype: Antigen specificity is unknown.

Sequencing was performed on blood. The chain links TRBV7-9 to TRBJ1-2; the D call of TRBD1 rests on TCRdb alone, since no DNA is present to check it. The receptor was isolated from a human donor with ulcerative colitis or Crohn's disease, or a healthy co-twin of an affected twin (not recorded which). The CDR3 region is CASSLERGAYGYTF.